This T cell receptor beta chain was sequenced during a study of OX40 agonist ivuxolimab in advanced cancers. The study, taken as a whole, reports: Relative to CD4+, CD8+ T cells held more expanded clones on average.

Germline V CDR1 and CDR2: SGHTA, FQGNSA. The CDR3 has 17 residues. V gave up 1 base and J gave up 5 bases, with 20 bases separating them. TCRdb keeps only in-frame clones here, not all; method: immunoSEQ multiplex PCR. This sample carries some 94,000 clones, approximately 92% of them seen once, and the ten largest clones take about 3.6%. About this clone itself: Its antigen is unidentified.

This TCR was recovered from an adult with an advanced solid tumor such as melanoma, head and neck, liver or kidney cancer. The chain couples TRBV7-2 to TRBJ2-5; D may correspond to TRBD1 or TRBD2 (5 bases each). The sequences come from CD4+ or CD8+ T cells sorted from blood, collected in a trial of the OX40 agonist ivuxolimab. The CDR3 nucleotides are TGTGCCAGCAGCTTAGAACCCCACCGCCTAGAGGGGGAGACCCAGTACTTC. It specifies CASSLEPHRLEGETQYF.